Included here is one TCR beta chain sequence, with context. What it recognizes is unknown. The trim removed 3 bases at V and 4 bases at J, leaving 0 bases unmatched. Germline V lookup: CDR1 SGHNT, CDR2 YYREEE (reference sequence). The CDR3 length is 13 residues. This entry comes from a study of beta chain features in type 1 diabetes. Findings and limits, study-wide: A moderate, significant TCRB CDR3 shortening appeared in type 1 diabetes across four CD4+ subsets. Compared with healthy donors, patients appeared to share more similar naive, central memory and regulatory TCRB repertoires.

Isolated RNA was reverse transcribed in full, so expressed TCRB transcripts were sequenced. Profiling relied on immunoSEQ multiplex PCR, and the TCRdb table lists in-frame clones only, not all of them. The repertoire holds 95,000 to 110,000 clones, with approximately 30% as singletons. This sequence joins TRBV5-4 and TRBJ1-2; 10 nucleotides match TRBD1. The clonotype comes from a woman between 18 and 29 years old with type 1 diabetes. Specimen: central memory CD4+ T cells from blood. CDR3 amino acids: CASSWDRGYGYTF. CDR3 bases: TGTGCCAGCAGCTGGGACAGGGGCTATGGCTACACCTTC. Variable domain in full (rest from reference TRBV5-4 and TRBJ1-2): ETGVTQSPTHLIKTRGQQVTLRCSSQSGHNTVSWYQQALGQGPQFIFQYYREEENGRGNFPPRFSGLQFPNYSSELNVNALELDDSALYLCASSWDRGYGYTFGSGTRLTVV.